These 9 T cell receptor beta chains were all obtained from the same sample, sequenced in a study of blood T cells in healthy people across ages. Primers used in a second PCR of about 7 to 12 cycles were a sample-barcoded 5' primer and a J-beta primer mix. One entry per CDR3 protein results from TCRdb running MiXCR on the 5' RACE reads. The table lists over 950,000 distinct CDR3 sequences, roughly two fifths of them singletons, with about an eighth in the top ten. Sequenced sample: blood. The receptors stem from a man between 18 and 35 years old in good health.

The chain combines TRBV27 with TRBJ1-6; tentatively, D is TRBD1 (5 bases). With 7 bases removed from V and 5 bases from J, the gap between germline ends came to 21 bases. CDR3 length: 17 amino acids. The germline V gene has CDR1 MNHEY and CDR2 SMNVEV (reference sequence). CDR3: CASMKGTPGSDNSPLHF. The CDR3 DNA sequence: TGTGCCAGCATGAAAGGGACCCCCGGTTCGGATAATTCACCCCTCCACTTT.

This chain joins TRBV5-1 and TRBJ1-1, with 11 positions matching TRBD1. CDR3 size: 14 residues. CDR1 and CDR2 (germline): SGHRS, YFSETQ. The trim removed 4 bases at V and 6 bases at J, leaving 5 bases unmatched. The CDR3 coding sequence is TGCGCCAGCAGCCCGGACAGGGGGCCTGCTGAAGCTTTCTTT. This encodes CASSPDRGPAEAFF.

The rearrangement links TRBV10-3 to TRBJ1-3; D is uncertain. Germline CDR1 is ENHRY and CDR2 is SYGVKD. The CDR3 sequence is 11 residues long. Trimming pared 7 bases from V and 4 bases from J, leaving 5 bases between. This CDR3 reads CAITSGNTIYF. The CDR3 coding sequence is TGTGCCATCACGTCCGGAAACACCATATATTTT.

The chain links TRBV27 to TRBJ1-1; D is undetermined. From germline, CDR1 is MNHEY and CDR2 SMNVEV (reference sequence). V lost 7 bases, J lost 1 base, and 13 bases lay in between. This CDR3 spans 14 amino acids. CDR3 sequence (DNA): TGTGCCAGCATCCGAACGGCGGGGAACACTGAAGCTTTCTTT. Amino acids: CASIRTAGNTEAFF.

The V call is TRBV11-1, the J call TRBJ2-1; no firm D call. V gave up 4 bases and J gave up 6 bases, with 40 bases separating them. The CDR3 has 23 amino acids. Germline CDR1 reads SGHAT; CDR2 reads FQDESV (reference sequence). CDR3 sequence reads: CASSSPVTSRSFDPVLPFNEQFF. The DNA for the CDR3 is TGTGCCAGCAGCTCCCCAGTTACATCCCGCTCATTCGATCCCGTCCTCCCATTCAATGAGCAGTTCTTC.

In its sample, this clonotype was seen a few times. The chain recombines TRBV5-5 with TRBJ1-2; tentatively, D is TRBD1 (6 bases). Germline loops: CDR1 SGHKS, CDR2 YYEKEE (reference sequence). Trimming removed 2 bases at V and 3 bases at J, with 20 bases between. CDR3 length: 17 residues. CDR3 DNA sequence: TGTGCCAGCAGCTTCTCCCTCACAGGGAATGACCACTATGGCTACACCTTC. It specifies CASSFSLTGNDHYGYTF.

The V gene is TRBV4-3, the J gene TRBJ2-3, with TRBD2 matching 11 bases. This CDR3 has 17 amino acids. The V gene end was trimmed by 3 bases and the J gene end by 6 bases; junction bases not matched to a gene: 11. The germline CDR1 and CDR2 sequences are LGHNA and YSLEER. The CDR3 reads CASSHGARLAGGDTQYF. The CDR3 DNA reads TGCGCCAGCAGCCATGGGGCGCGGCTAGCGGGGGGCGATACGCAGTATTTT.

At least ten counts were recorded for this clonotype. The CDR3 here is CASSSGAGPPNQPQHF. In DNA, the CDR3 is TGTGCCAGCAGTTCGGGGGCAGGGCCGCCCAATCAGCCCCAGCATTTT. V gene TRBV28 combines with J gene TRBJ1-5, with D maybe TRBD1 (6 bases). From germline, CDR1 is MDHEN and CDR2 SYDVKM. The CDR3 runs to 16 residues. The germline V and J ends were trimmed by 4 bases and 3 bases, with 16 bases remaining between them.

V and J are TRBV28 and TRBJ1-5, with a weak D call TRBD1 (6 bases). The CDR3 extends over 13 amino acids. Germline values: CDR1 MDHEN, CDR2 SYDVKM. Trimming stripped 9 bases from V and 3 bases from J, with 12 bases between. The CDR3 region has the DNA TGTGCCAGAAGCGCAGGGGTCAATCAGCCCCAGCATTTT. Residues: CARSAGVNQPQHF.